The 18 T cell receptor beta chains below come from one sample, sequenced in a study of identical twins. MiXCR was run by TCRdb on the 5' RACE reads, yielding one entry per CDR3 protein. In the table there are about 450,000 distinct CDR3 sequences, around a sixth of which are singletons. Sequencing was carried out using naive T cells sorted from blood. These receptors were collected from a man between 45 and 60 years old in good health.

This clonotype was detected only a few times. The V call is TRBV12-3 or TRBV12-4, the J call TRBJ1-5; 7 positions match TRBD1. The CDR3 loop spans 15 amino acids. With 5 bases clipped from V and 1 base from J, the junction kept 5 bases outside the gene matches. This chain's CDR3 is CASSPGGISNQPQHF. CDR3 nucleotides: TGTGCCAGCAGTCCAGGGGGAATAAGCAATCAGCCCCAGCATTTT.

V usage is TRBV6-1 and J usage is TRBJ2-5; TRBD2 matches 12 bases. The CDR3 sequence is 16 residues long. V was pared by 6 bases and J by 4 bases, with 9 bases of the junction left unmatched. CDR1 and CDR2 (germline): MNHNS, SASEGT. The CDR3 reads CASRSPSGGAPETQYF. In DNA form, the CDR3 reads TGTGCCAGCAGATCCCCTAGCGGGGGGGCTCCAGAGACCCAGTACTTC.

V usage is TRBV28 and J usage is TRBJ2-1, with TRBD1 matching over 7 bases. The CDR3 is 16 amino acids. The germline V gene has CDR1 MDHEN and CDR2 SYDVKM. V shed 3 bases, J shed 2 bases, and the junction held 7 bases outside the gene matches. The CDR3, as DNA: TGTGCCAGCAGTTTTGGAAGGGGGCCTACCTACAATGAGCAGTTCTTC. As protein: CASSFGRGPTYNEQFF.

V gene TRBV10-3 combines with J gene TRBJ2-5; perhaps TRBD2 as D (10 bases). The CDR3 spans 19 residues. Germline CDR1 and CDR2: ENHRY and SYGVKD. With 10 bases removed from V and 5 bases from J, the gap between germline ends came to 35 bases. CDR3: CANSRDREFFSGGPETQYF. The CDR3 DNA follows: TGTGCCAACAGCCGGGACAGGGAGTTTTTTAGCGGGGGGCCGGAGACCCAGTACTTC.

CDR3 region: CASSQDWTWQTQETQYF. CDR3 in DNA: TGTGCCAGCAGCCAAGACTGGACATGGCAGACCCAAGAGACCCAGTACTTC. J is TRBJ2-5 and V is TRBV4-2; TRBD1 might be the D (5 bases). Per germline, CDR1 LGHNA and CDR2 YNFKEQ. This CDR3 is 17 amino acids long. V lost 0 bases and J lost 1, with 15 bases in between.

The chain is built from TRBV30 and TRBJ2-7; 10 bases map to TRBD2. J was trimmed by 6 bases and V by 0 bases; bases with no gene match: 14. CDR3 length equals 17 residues. Germline lookup yields CDR1 GTSNPN and CDR2 SVGIG (reference sequence). This chain's CDR3 is CAWSVGLAGGIRFEQYF. The CDR3 nucleotides are TGTGCCTGGAGTGTAGGGTTAGCGGGGGGCATACGATTCGAGCAGTACTTC.

The count of this clonotype is one. This chain uses TRBV19 with TRBJ1-1; D call uncertain. The V end was cut by 0 bases, the J end by 0 bases, with 8 bases between. The CDR3 covers 15 residues. The germline V gene encodes CDR1 LNHDA and CDR2 SQIVND (reference sequence). CDR3 coding DNA: TGTGCCAGTAGTATAGATGGAGGGATGAACACTGAAGCTTTCTTT. Translated, it gives CASSIDGGMNTEAFF.

The sample holds a few counts of this clonotype. The V call is TRBV20-1, the J call TRBJ2-1; perhaps TRBD1 as D (6 bases). This CDR3 is built from 13 residues. Germline V gene sequence: CDR1 DFQATT, CDR2 SNEGSKA (reference sequence). This chain's CDR3 is CRAQTGPYNEQFF. CDR3 sequence (DNA): TGCAGGGCCCAGACAGGACCCTACAATGAGCAGTTCTTC.

The sample holds a few counts of this clonotype. This chain links TRBV5-1 with TRBJ2-5; D perhaps matches TRBD1 (6 bases). Per germline, CDR1 SGHRS and CDR2 YFSETQ. Trimming removed 0 bases at V and 5 bases at J, with 11 bases between. The CDR3 covers 14 residues. CDR3 sequence reads: CASSLGGQRETQYF. As DNA, the CDR3 is TGCGCCAGCAGCTTGGGAGGACAGCGGGAGACCCAGTACTTC.

The chain employs TRBV4-3 and TRBJ2-3, with no clear D. V was shortened by 0 bases and J by 0 bases, with 13 bases between the two germline ends. The CDR3 is made up of 17 amino acids. Germline V CDR1 and CDR2: LGHNA, YSLEER. The CDR3 DNA sequence: TGCGCCAGCAGCCAAGATATTGGCATCGATAGCACAGATACGCAGTATTTT. Translating gives CASSQDIGIDSTDTQYF.

The V and J genes are TRBV5-1 and TRBJ2-7, with 8 bases aligning to TRBD2. Germline CDR1 is SGHRS and CDR2 is YFSETQ. CDR3 size: 14 residues. The V and J ends lost 7 bases and 6 bases, in that order; junction bases with no gene match: 12. This CDR3 reads CASGGSGSPLEQYF. DNA for the CDR3: TGCGCCAGCGGGGGGAGCGGGAGTCCCCTCGAGCAGTACTTC.

This clonotype was picked up many times. The chain carries TRBV4-1 and TRBJ1-5; no clear D. CDR3 size: 14 residues. Germline CDR1 is MGHRA and CDR2 is YSYEKL. Deletions cut 3 bases from V and 5 bases from J, with 11 bases between. The CDR3 region is CASSQPRSDQPQHF. CDR3 in DNA: TGCGCCAGCAGCCAGCCTCGTTCGGATCAGCCCCAGCATTTT.

The rearrangement joins TRBV7-9 to TRBJ2-7; D not certain. The V end lost 5 bases, the J end lost 1 base, and 9 bases lay between the germline ends. The CDR3 spans 13 residues. The germline V gene has CDR1 SEHNR and CDR2 FQNEAQ (reference sequence). CDR3 nucleotide sequence: TGTGCCAGCAGCGAAGTGGTGTCCTACGAGCAGTACTTC. Protein product: CASSEVVSYEQYF.

Many counts were recorded for this clonotype. The J gene is TRBJ2-3, the V gene TRBV11-1; 14 bases align to TRBD2. From germline, CDR1 is SGHAT and CDR2 FQDESV (reference sequence). V shed 5 bases, J shed 0 bases, and the junction held 7 bases outside the gene matches. The CDR3 is 18 residues long. CDR3 bases: TGTGCCAGCAGCCCCGGGACTAGCGGGGGCTTTAGCACAGATACGCAGTATTTT. Its translation is CASSPGTSGGFSTDTQYF.

The chain joins TRBV12-3 or TRBV12-4 to TRBJ2-3; possibly TRBD2 for D (6 bases). The germline V and J ends were trimmed by 3 bases and 2 bases, with 18 bases remaining between them. The CDR3 sequence is 17 residues long. CDR3 DNA: TGTGCCAGCAGTTTTTTTTCTATCGGAGGGGACACAGATACGCAGTATTTT. Protein: CASSFFSIGGDTDTQYF.

This clonotype appeared many times. V usage is TRBV29-1 and J usage is TRBJ2-1, with TRBD2 identical over 11 bases. The trim removed 2 bases at V and 3 bases at J, leaving 3 bases unmatched. Germline CDR1 SQVTM, CDR2 ANQGSEA. The CDR3 has 15 residues. This chain's CDR3 is CSVESLAGGYNEQFF. The CDR3 nucleotides read TGCAGCGTTGAATCGCTAGCGGGAGGCTACAATGAGCAGTTCTTC.

The V and J genes are TRBV5-1 and TRBJ2-1, with TRBD1 matching 9 bases. J lost 6 bases, V lost 6 bases, and 10 bases had no gene match. Germline CDR1 reads SGHRS; CDR2 reads YFSETQ. This CDR3 contains 15 residues. The CDR3: CASNQQGAAFNEQFF. Written as DNA, the CDR3 is TGCGCCAGCAACCAACAGGGGGCCGCATTCAATGAGCAGTTCTTC.

This chain connects TRBV4-2 to TRBJ1-3; the D is unclear. Germline V CDR1 and CDR2: LGHNA, YNFKEQ. CDR3 size: 15 residues. V gave up 0 bases and J gave up 0 bases, with 6 bases separating them. The CDR3 DNA is TGTGCCAGCAGCCAAGACGGGGACTCTGGAAACACCATATATTTT. Amino acids: CASSQDGDSGNTIYF.